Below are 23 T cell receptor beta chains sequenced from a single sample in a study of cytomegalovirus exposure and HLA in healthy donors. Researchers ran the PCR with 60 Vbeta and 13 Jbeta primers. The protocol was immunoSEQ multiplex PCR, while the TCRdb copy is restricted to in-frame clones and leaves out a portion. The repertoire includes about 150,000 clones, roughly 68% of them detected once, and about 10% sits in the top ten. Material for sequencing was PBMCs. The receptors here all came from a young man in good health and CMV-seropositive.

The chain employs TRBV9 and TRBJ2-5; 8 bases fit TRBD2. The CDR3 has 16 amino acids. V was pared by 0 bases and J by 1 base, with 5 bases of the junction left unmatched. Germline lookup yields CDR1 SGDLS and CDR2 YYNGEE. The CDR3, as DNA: TGTGCCAGCAGCGTAGGTGGACTAGCAGGCCAAGAGACCCAGTACTTC. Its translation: CASSVGGLAGQETQYF.

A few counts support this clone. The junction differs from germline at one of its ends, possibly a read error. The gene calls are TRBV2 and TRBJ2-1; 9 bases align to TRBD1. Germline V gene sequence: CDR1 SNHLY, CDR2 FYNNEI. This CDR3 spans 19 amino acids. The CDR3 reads CASSEEQGAVPQVYNEQFF. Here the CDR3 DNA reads TGTGCCAGCAGCGAAGAACAGGGGGCAGTTCCCCAAGTGTATAATGAGCAGTTCTTC. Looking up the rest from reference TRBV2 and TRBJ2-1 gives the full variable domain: EPEVTQTPSHQVTQMGQEVILRCVPISNHLYFYWYRQILGQKVEFLVSFYNNEISEKSEIFDDQFSVERPDGSNFTLKIRSTKLEDSAMYFCASSEEQGAVPQVYNEQFFGPGTRLTVL.

For the CDR3, the DNA is TGTGCCAGCATAGACGGGAGTCTGCGAGAGACCCAGTACTTC. This gives the protein CASIDGSLRETQYF. This rearrangement joins TRBV28 to TRBJ2-5, with D possibly being TRBD2 (6 bases). The CDR3 spans 14 residues. V was clipped by 7 bases and J by 4 bases, with 16 bases between them. CDR1 is MDHEN, CDR2 SYDVKM, per germline.

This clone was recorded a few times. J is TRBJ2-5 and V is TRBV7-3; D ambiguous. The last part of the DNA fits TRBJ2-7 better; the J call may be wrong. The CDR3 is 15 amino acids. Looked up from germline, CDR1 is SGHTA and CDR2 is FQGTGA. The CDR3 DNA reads TGTGCCAGCAGCTTAATGCCCGCGAGCTCCTACGAGCAGTACTTC. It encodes CASSLMPASSYEQYF.

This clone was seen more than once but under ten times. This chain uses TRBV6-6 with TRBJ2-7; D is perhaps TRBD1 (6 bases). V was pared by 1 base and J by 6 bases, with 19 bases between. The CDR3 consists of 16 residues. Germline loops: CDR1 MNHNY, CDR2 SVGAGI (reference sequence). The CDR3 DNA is TGTGCCAGCAGTTACTTAAACCCAGGGGACCCCTCCGAGCAGTACTTC. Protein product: CASSYLNPGDPSEQYF.

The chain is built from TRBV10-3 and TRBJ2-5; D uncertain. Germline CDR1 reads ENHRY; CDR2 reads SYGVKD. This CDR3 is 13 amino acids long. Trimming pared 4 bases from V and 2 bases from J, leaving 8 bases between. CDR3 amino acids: CAISAASQETQYF. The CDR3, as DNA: TGTGCCATCAGTGCCGCTAGTCAAGAGACCCAGTACTTC.

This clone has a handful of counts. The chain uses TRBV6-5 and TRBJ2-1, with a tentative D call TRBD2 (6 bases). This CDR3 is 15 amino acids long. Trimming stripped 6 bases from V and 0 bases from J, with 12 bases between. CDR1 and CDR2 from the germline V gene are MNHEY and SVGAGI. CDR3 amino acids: CASRRAGSSYNEQFF. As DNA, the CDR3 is TGTGCCAGCAGACGGGCGGGGAGCTCCTACAATGAGCAGTTCTTC.

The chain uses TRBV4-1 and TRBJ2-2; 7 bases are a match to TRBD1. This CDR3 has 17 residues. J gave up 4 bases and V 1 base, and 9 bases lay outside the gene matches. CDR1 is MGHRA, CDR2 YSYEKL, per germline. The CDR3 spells CASSQAGQLPGTGELFF. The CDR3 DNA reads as TGCGCCAGCAGCCAAGCGGGACAGCTCCCGGGCACCGGGGAGCTGTTTTTT.

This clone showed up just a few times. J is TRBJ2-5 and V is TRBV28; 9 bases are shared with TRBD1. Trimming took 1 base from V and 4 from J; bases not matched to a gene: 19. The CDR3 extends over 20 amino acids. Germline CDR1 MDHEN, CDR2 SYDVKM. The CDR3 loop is CASSLFKLGQGFRMGETQYF. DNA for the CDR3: TGTGCCAGCAGTTTATTTAAGTTGGGACAGGGATTTAGGATGGGAGAGACCCAGTACTTC. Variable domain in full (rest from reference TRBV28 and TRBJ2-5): DVKVTQSSRYLVKRTGEKVFLECVQDMDHENMFWYRQDPGLGLRLIYFSYDVKMKEKGDIPEGYSVSREKKERFSLILESASTNQTSMYLCASSLFKLGQGFRMGETQYFGPGTRLLVL.

CDR3 loop: CASSTGDRYYEQYF. DNA of the CDR3: TGTGCCAGCAGCACAGGGGACAGATACTACGAGCAGTACTTC. The V call is TRBV13, the J call TRBJ2-7, with TRBD1 identical over 7 bases. CDR1 and CDR2 from the germline V gene are PRHDT and FYEKMQ (reference sequence). This CDR3 is 14 amino acids long. The V gene end was trimmed by 5 bases and the J gene end by 3 bases; junction bases not matched to a gene: 7.

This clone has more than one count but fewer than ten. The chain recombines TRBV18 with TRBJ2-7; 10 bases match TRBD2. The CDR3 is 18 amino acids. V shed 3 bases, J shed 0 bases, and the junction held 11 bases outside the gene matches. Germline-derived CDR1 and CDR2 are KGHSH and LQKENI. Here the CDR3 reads CASSPVASGSPSSYEQYF. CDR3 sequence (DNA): TGTGCCAGCTCACCGGTGGCTAGCGGGAGCCCCAGCTCCTACGAGCAGTACTTC.

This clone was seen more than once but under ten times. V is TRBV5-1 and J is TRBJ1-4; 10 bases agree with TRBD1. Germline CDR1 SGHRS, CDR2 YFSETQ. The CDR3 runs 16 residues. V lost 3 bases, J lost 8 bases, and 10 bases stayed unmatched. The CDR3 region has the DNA TGCGCCAGCAGCTCCGGACAGGGGGATTTGAGCGAAAAACTGTTTTTT. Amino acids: CASSSGQGDLSEKLFF.

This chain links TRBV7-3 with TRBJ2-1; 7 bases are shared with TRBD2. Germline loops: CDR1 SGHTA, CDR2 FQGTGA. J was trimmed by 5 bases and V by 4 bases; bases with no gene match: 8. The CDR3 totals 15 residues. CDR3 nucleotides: TGTGCCAGCAGCTCCCAGCCGGGAGGAGACAATGAGCAGTTCTTC. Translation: CASSSQPGGDNEQFF.

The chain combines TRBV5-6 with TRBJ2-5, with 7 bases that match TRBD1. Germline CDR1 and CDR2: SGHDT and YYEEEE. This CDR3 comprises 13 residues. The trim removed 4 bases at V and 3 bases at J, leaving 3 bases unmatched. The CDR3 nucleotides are TGTGCCAGCAGCAGGGGGCCCAAAGAGACCCAGTACTTC. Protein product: CASSRGPKETQYF.

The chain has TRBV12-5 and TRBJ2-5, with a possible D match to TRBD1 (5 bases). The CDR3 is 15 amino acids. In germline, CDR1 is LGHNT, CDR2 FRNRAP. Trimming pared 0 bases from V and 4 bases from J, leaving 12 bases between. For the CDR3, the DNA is TGTGCTAGTGGTTTGGTACTTGGGCAGGGAGAGACCCAGTACTTC. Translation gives CASGLVLGQGETQYF.

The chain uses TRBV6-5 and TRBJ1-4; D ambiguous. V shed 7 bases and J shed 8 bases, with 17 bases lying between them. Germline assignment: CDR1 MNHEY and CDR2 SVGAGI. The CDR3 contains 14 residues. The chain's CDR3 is CASTQHGSREKLFF. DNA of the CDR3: TGTGCCAGCACCCAACATGGGAGTAGAGAAAAACTGTTTTTT.

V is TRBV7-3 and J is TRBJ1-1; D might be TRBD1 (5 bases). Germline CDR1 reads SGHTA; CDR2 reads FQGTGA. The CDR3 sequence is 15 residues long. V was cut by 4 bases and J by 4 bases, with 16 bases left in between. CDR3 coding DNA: TGTGCCAGCAGCTCAGAGTGGAGGGGAGTCACTGAAGCTTTCTTT. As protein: CASSSEWRGVTEAFF.

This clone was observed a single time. CDR3 loop: CASSEVGPGGQPQHF. The CDR3 coding sequence is TGTGCCAGCAGTGAAGTAGGCCCCGGCGGCCAGCCCCAGCATTTT. The V gene is TRBV6-1, the J gene TRBJ1-5; D remains ambiguous. Germline V gene sequence: CDR1 MNHNS, CDR2 SASEGT. This CDR3 contains 15 residues. Between the trimmed V and J ends, which lost 1 base and 7 bases, there was a span of 14 bases.

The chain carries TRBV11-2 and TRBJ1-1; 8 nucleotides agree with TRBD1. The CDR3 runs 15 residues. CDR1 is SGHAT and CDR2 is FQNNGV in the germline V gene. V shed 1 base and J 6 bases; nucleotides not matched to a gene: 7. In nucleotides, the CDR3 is TGTGCCAGCAGCTTAGGACGGCAGGGGGCCGCTGAAGCTTTCTTT. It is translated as CASSLGRQGAAEAFF.

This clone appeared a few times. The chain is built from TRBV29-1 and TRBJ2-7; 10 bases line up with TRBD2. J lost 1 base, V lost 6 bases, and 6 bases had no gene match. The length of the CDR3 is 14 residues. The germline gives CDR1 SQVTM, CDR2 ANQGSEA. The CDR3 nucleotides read TGCAGCGTCAAACTAGCGGGGTCTTCCTACGAGCAGTACTTC. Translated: CSVKLAGSSYEQYF.

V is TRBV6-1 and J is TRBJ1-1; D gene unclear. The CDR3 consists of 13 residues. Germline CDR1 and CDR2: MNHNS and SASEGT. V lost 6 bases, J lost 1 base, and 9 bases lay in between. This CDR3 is CASRAPSNTEAFF. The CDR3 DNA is TGTGCCAGCAGGGCTCCATCGAACACTGAAGCTTTCTTT.

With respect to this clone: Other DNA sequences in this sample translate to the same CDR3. CDR3 protein: CASSIRGNTEAFF. The CDR3 bases are TGTGCCAGTAGTATCCGGGGGAACACTGAAGCTTTCTTT. The chain uses TRBV19 and TRBJ1-1; D gene ambiguous. The V and J ends lost 3 bases and 1 base respectively, with 6 bases between them. The CDR3 has 13 amino acids. Germline values: CDR1 LNHDA, CDR2 SQIVND (reference sequence). Combining the CDR3 with reference TRBV19 and TRBJ1-1 gives the whole variable domain DGGITQSPKYLFRKEGQNVTLSCEQNLNHDAMYWYRQDPGQGLRLIYYSQIVNDFQKGDIAEGYSVSREKKESFPLTVTSAQKNPTAFYLCASSIRGNTEAFFGQGTRLTVV.

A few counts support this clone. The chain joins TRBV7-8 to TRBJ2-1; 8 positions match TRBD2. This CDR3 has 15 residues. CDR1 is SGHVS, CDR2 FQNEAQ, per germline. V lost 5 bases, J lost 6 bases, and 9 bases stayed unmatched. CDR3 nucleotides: TGTGCCAGCAGCCTCTCAAGCGGGAGTCTCAATGAGCAGTTCTTC. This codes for CASSLSSGSLNEQFF.